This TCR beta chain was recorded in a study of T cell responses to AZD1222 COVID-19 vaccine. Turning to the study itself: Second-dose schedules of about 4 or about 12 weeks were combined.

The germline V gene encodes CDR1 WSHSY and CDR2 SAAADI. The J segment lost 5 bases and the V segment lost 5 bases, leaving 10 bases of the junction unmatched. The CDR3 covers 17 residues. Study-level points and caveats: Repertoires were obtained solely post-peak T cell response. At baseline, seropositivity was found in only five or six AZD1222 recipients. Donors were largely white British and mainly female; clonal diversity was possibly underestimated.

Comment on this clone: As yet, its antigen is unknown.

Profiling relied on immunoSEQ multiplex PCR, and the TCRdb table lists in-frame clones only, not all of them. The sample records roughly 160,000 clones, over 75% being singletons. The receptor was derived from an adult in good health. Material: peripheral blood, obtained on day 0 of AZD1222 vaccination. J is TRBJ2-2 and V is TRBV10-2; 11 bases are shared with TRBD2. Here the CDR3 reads CASSPSSGGAETGELFF. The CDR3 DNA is TGCGCCAGCAGTCCTAGTAGCGGGGGGGCTGAGACCGGGGAGCTGTTTTTT.